The 2 T cell receptor beta chains listed next were all sequenced from one sample in a study of healthy donors' naive CD4 and CD8 T cells. A linear amplification protocol produced the TCR libraries from 500 ng of total RNA. TCRdb redid the calling of the reads with MiXCR, one entry per CDR3 protein. Found here are roughly 200,000 distinct CDR3 sequences, around three quarters of them singletons; the top ten hold 2% to 2.5%. Sample: naive CD4+ and CD8+ T cells sorted from blood, pooled from several donors. The source is a pool of human donors in good health; the sample pools cells from several healthy donors.

The chain links TRBV11-2 to TRBJ2-5; D unresolved. V was pared by 5 bases and J by 4 bases, with 5 bases between. The CDR3 loop spans 11 amino acids. CDR1 and CDR2 from the germline V gene are SGHAT and FQNNGV. The CDR3 reads CASSDLETQYF. The CDR3 region has the DNA TGTGCCAGCAGCGATTTAGAGACCCAGTACTTC.

This sequence joins TRBV20-1 and TRBJ1-1; D is uncertain. This CDR3 has 14 residues. Looked up from germline, CDR1 is DFQATT and CDR2 is SNEGSKA (reference sequence). V was pared by 3 bases and J by 0 bases, with 11 bases between. The CDR3 nucleotides are TGCAGTGCTAGTAGGGCAGGCATGAACACTGAAGCTTTCTTT. Protein: CSASRAGMNTEAFF.